This TCR beta chain emerged from a study of CD8+ T cells in alopecia areata. Trimming cost V 5 bases and J 4 bases; bases outside gene matches: 17. Germline-derived CDR1 and CDR2 are SEHNR and FQNEAQ (reference sequence). The CDR3 loop spans 17 amino acids. This clone was observed a single time. This sample's treatment: oral pan-JAK inhibitor, 5-10 mg twice daily. cDNA serving as the sequencing template came from extracted, reverse transcribed RNA. Produced via immunoSEQ multiplex PCR; TCRdb's table is partial and in-frame only. The repertoire consists of about 110,000 clones, with roughly 55% occurring once and the leading ten covering 9% to 15%.

Specimen: CD8+ T cells sorted from blood, collected at week 24, from a patient treated with tofacitinib. The rearrangement links TRBV7-9 to TRBJ2-7, with TRBD1 matching over 7 bases. The origin of this receptor is a human donor with alopecia areata. The CDR3 sequence: CASSPMQNRGRPYEQYF. Written as DNA, the CDR3 is TGTGCCAGCAGCCCTATGCAGAACAGGGGACGTCCGTACGAGCAGTACTTC. Full variable domain (rest looked up from reference TRBV7-9 and TRBJ2-7): DTGVSQNPRHKITKRGQNVTFRCDPISEHNRLYWYRQTLGQGPEFLTYFQNEAQLEKSRLLSDRFSAERPKGSFSTLEIQRTEQGDSAMYLCASSPMQNRGRPYEQYFGPGTRLTVT.